The 26 T cell receptor beta chains below were found in one sample sequenced in a study of tumor-infiltrating lymphocytes in primary liver carcinoma. Between roughly 17 and 33 mg of unsorted bulk tissue served as the source from which RNA and DNA were co-extracted. Starting material of 400 to 600 ng total RNA yielded TCR beta cDNA via a constant-region primer. For TCR beta, libraries were produced by three nested multiplex PCR rounds using slightly modified ARM-PCR. The first two PCR rounds, approximately 10 cycles each, used TRBV1-TRBV30 forward primers and a C-beta reverse primer. TCRdb re-analysed the multiplex PCR reads in MiXCR, keeping a single row per CDR3 protein. The table lists some 110,000 distinct CDR3 sequences, 50% to 80% of them singletons. Sequenced sample: liver tumor tissue from sampling region 3. Subset noted: tumor region T3, left-lateral pole. These receptors all come from a woman in her fifties or sixties with primary liver carcinoma and hepatitis B virus infection.

This sequence joins TRBV6-2 or TRBV6-3 and TRBJ2-7, with TRBD1 matching over 12 bases. CDR3 length: 14 residues. Germline lookup yields CDR1 MNHEY and CDR2 SVGEGT. V gave up 6 bases and J gave up 10 bases; unmatched junction bases: 10. In DNA form, the CDR3 reads TGTGCCAGCAGCCCCGGGACAGGGGGCGAGGACCAGTACTTC. Protein sequence: CASSPGTGGEDQYF.

On this clonotype itself: One junction end does not reproduce the germline sequence, and a read error may be involved. The CDR3 nucleotides are TGTGCCAGCAGCATGGGGCTTCCATCAGATACGCGGTATTTT. Translation gives CASSMGLPSDTRYF. V usage is TRBV11-2 and J usage is TRBJ2-3; maybe TRBD1 (5 bases). The germline CDR1 and CDR2 sequences are SGHAT and FQNNGV. CDR3 size: 14 residues.

Regarding this clonotype: A read error may account for a junction end that differs from germline. The rearrangement joins TRBV29-1 to TRBJ2-1, with 12 bases that match TRBD1. The germline V gene has CDR1 SQVTM and CDR2 ANQGSEA. The CDR3 has 16 amino acids. The CDR3 sequence is CSAPGQGAGITRGQFF. CDR3 in DNA: TGTAGCGCCCCGGGACAGGGGGCCGGAATCACAAGAGGGCAGTTCTTC.

This rearrangement joins TRBV6-5 to TRBJ2-2; D call uncertain. The CDR3 loop spans 12 amino acids. Germline CDR1 is MNHEY and CDR2 is SVGAGI. The V end was cut by 5 bases, the J end by 4 bases, with 5 bases between. The CDR3 DNA sequence: TGTGCCAGCAGTCAAGTCACCGGGGAGCTGTTTTTT. It yields the protein CASSQVTGELFF.

In this sample, this clonotype turned up a few times. Possible read error: a much larger clone is one base away. This is likely a read error, given that the CDR3 carries no conserved phenylalanine or tryptophan at its end. The chain has TRBV28 and TRBJ2-3, with D perhaps matching TRBD1 or TRBD2 (5 bases each). The CDR3 sequence is 13 residues long. CDR1 and CDR2 (germline): MDHEN, SYDVKM. V was pared by 6 bases and J by 6 bases, with 13 bases between. CDR3 region: CASRSGGHDTQYL. CDR3 DNA sequence: TGTGCCAGCAGATCCGGAGGACACGATACGCAGTATCTT.

V is TRBV6-5 and J is TRBJ1-1; maybe TRBD1 (5 bases). Germline CDR1 is MNHEY and CDR2 is SVGAGI. Trimming shortened V by 3 bases and J by 5 bases, and 10 bases separated the two germline ends. This CDR3 comprises 13 residues. The CDR3 spells CASSYPGTTEAFF. CDR3 DNA: TGTGCCAGCAGTTATCCGGGGACTACTGAAGCTTTCTTT.

This chain uses TRBV5-5 with TRBJ2-1, with 7 bases identical to TRBD2. Germline lookup yields CDR1 SGHKS and CDR2 YYEKEE (reference sequence). V trimming: 3 bases; J trimming: 4 bases; junction bases outside the gene matches: 10. The CDR3 runs 16 residues. The CDR3 loop reads CASSSELAGAYNEQFF. In DNA, the CDR3 is TGTGCCAGCAGCTCCGAACTGGCGGGAGCTTACAATGAGCAGTTCTTC.

In regard to this clonotype: Being one base from a much bigger clone, this may be a read error. V gene TRBV5-6 combines with J gene TRBJ2-3; D remains unclear. The CDR3 runs to 15 residues. CDR1 is SGHDT and CDR2 is YYEEEE in the germline V gene. Deletions cut 1 base from V and 0 bases from J, with 9 bases between. The CDR3 region is CASSLLMLSTDTQYF. As DNA, the CDR3 is TGTGCCAGCAGCTTGTTAATGCTGAGCACAGATACGCAGTATTTT. Combining the CDR3 with reference TRBV5-6 and TRBJ2-3 gives the whole variable domain DAGVTQSPTHLIKTRGQQVTLRCSPKSGHDTVSWYQQALGQGPQFIFQYYEEEERQRGNFPDRFSGHQFPNYSSELNVNALLLGDSALYLCASSLLMLSTDTQYFGPGTRLTVL.

In regard to this clonotype: One end of the junction varies from germline; a read error may be responsible. The J gene is TRBJ1-1, the V gene TRBV5-8; D is perhaps TRBD1 (5 bases). The CDR3 is 13 amino acids. Germline CDR1 reads SGHTS; CDR2 reads YDEGEE. CDR3 sequence (DNA): TGTGCCAGCAGCCGTACAGGAAACATTGAAGCTTTCTTT. It encodes CASSRTGNIEAFF.

This clonotype turned up a few times. This chain uses TRBV7-9 with TRBJ2-7; 12 bases align to TRBD2. Trimming cost V 5 bases and J 3 bases; bases outside gene matches: 17. CDR3 length: 19 amino acids. Germline values: CDR1 SEHNR, CDR2 FQNEAQ (reference sequence). The CDR3 nucleotides are TGTGCCAGCAGCCGTAGACTAGCGGGAGCCGCGTGGGATAACTACGAGCAGTACTTC. This codes for CASSRRLAGAAWDNYEQYF.

As for this clonotype: Since a much larger clone is just one base distant, this may be a read error. This rearrangement joins TRBV6-1 to TRBJ1-1; D is unclear. The CDR3 extends over 13 amino acids. The germline V gene encodes CDR1 MNHNS and CDR2 SASEGT. This CDR3 reads CASIPGLNTEALF. The CDR3 DNA sequence: TGTGCCAGCATTCCGGGATTGAACACTGAAGCTTTATTT.

Notes on this clonotype: A junction end diverges from the germline sequence, so it may reflect a read error. V usage is TRBV5-1 and J usage is TRBJ2-4; D gene unclear. There are 14 residues in the CDR3. In germline, CDR1 is SGHRS, CDR2 YFSETQ. This CDR3 reads CASSLVGSQNIRYF. CDR3 bases: TGCGCCAGCAGCTTGGTTGGTAGCCAGAACATTCGGTACTTC.

About this clonotype itself: Being one base from a much bigger clone, this may be a read error. The CDR3 reads CSSSLEDGANTGELFF. The CDR3 DNA is TGCTCCAGCAGCTTGGAGGACGGCGCGAACACCGGGGAGCTGTTTTTT. The chain employs TRBV5-1 and TRBJ2-2; tentatively, D is TRBD2 (5 bases). The V gene's germline CDR1 is SGHRS and CDR2 YFSETQ. The length of the CDR3 is 16 residues.

Many counts were recorded for this clonotype. V usage is TRBV29-1 and J usage is TRBJ1-4, with a possible D match to TRBD1 (6 bases). V was shortened by 4 bases and J by 5 bases, with 11 bases between the two germline ends. CDR3 length: 13 amino acids. Germline loops: CDR1 SQVTM, CDR2 ANQGSEA. CDR3 loop: CSVVDSPNEKLFF. CDR3 coding DNA: TGCAGCGTTGTGGACAGCCCGAATGAAAAACTGTTTTTT. The full variable domain, rest sourced from reference TRBV29-1 and TRBJ1-4, is SAVISQKPSRDICQRGTSLTIQCQVDSQVTMMFWYRQQPGQSLTLIATANQGSEATYESGFVIDKFPISRPNLTFSTLTVSNMSPEDSSIYLCSVVDSPNEKLFFGSGTQLSVL.

This clonotype was recorded at least ten times. The V call is TRBV11-2, the J call TRBJ2-5; 10 bases agree with TRBD1. The CDR3 is made up of 16 amino acids. V dropped 2 bases and J dropped 2; count of bases not matched to a gene: 5. The germline CDR1 and CDR2 sequences are SGHAT and FQNNGV. CDR3 residues: CASSLSRTGGQETQYF. For the CDR3, the DNA is TGTGCCAGCAGCTTATCGCGGACAGGGGGACAAGAGACCCAGTACTTC. The full variable domain, its missing parts supplied by reference TRBV11-2 and TRBJ2-5, is EAGVAQSPRYKIIEKRQSVAFWCNPISGHATLYWYQQILGQGPKLLIQFQNNGVVDDSQLPKDRFSAERLKGVDSTLKIQPAKLEDSAVYLCASSLSRTGGQETQYFGPGTRLLVL.

Points on this clonotype: This may stem from a read error, because a much larger clone lies one nucleotide away. A read error is likely, as this CDR3 ends without the conserved phenylalanine or tryptophan. The genes are TRBV5-6 and TRBJ1-1; D not certain. Germline lookup yields CDR1 SGHDT and CDR2 YYEEEE. This CDR3 comprises 15 residues. Trimming removed 7 bases at V and 3 bases at J, with 19 bases between. CDR3 in amino acids: CASVESWDLDTEAFY. The CDR3 DNA follows: TGTGCCAGCGTCGAGAGTTGGGATCTGGACACTGAAGCTTTCTAT.

V is TRBV5-4 and J is TRBJ2-7; 8 bases agree with TRBD2. Germline lookup yields CDR1 SGHNT and CDR2 YYREEE (reference sequence). The trim removed 4 bases at V and 6 bases at J, leaving 6 bases unmatched. This CDR3 contains 13 residues. CDR3 sequence: CASSALGGGEQYF. CDR3 DNA: TGTGCCAGCAGCGCGCTCGGGGGGGGCGAGCAGTACTTC.

V and J are TRBV6-5 and TRBJ1-2; a weak D match, TRBD1 (5 bases). The CDR3 is made up of 14 amino acids. Looked up from germline, CDR1 is MNHEY and CDR2 is SVGAGI. The ends were cut back, 7 bases at V and 5 bases at J, with 17 bases in the middle. CDR3 sequence: CASTQGPPEYGYTF. CDR3 nucleotide sequence: TGTGCCAGCACCCAGGGTCCACCAGAGTATGGCTACACCTTC.

This clonotype was recorded once. The V gene is TRBV11-2, the J gene TRBJ1-6; a possible D gene is TRBD1 (5 bases). The V end was cut by 8 bases, the J end by 7 bases, with 15 bases between. CDR1 SGHAT and CDR2 FQNNGV come from the germline V gene. CDR3 length equals 14 residues. The CDR3 nucleotides read TGTGCCAGCTTAGAAACAGGAGGCAATTCACCCCTCCACTTT. Translated: CASLETGGNSPLHF.

The table lists this clonotype with a few counts. V usage is TRBV4-1 and J usage is TRBJ2-1, with TRBD1 as a possible D gene (5 bases). Germline assignment: CDR1 MGHRA and CDR2 YSYEKL. Deletions cut 0 bases from V and 8 bases from J, with 17 bases between. The CDR3 covers 16 residues. The DNA of the CDR3 is TGCGCCAGCAGCCAAGAAGGGGTGGTAATTGGAGATGAGCAGTTCTTC. It is translated as CASSQEGVVIGDEQFF.

With regard to this clonotype: This sequence may be a read error, since a much larger clone differs from it by one base. Written as DNA, the CDR3 is TGTGCCGGCAGCCCCGGGACAGGGAGGCAGCCCCAGCATTTT. This translates into CAGSPGTGRQPQHF. This chain uses TRBV28 with TRBJ1-5; 9 bases are a match to TRBD1. The CDR3 sequence is 14 residues long. Germline CDR1 MDHEN, CDR2 SYDVKM.

This chain joins TRBV5-5 and TRBJ1-2, with D unclear. V was shortened by 4 bases and J by 1 base, with 11 bases between the two germline ends. The CDR3 has 14 residues. Germline CDR1 reads SGHKS; CDR2 reads YYEKEE (reference sequence). CDR3 sequence reads: CASSTVGDNYGYTF. CDR3 nucleotide sequence: TGTGCCAGCAGCACGGTTGGAGATAACTATGGCTACACCTTC.

Comment on this clonotype: A single base separates this from a much larger clone, so it may be a read error. This sequence joins TRBV5-4 and TRBJ2-7; TRBD2 agrees at 7 bases. This CDR3 contains 14 residues. Germline V gives CDR1 SGHNT, CDR2 YYREEE (reference sequence). In nucleotides, the CDR3 is TGTGCCAGCAGCTTGGAGGCTAGCGGCTACAAGCAGTACTTC. It specifies CASSLEASGYKQYF. Full variable domain (outside the CDR3, taken from reference TRBV5-4 and TRBJ2-7): ETGVTQSPTHLIKTRGQQVTLRCSSQSGHNTVSWYQQALGQGPQFIFQYYREEENGRGNFPPRFSGLQFPNYSSELNVNALELDDSALYLCASSLEASGYKQYFGPGTRLTVT.

This clonotype has a handful of counts. This chain links TRBV28 with TRBJ2-2; perhaps D is TRBD1 or TRBD2 (6 bases each). This CDR3 is 15 amino acids long. Trimming removed 5 bases at V and 5 bases at J, with 15 bases between. Germline values: CDR1 MDHEN, CDR2 SYDVKM. This CDR3 is CASSQRQGGTGELFF. CDR3 nucleotide sequence: TGTGCCAGCAGTCAACGCCAAGGGGGGACCGGGGAGCTGTTTTTT.

This clonotype turned up a few times. Since a much larger clone is just one base distant, this may be a read error. The chain employs TRBV29-1 and TRBJ1-2; D is perhaps TRBD1 (5 bases). Germline CDR1 reads SQVTM; CDR2 reads ANQGSEA. Trimming stripped 7 bases from V and 10 bases from J, with 16 bases between. The CDR3 contains 11 residues. Here the CDR3 reads CSGKTEKDYTF. CDR3 DNA: TGCAGCGGAAAGACAGAAAAAGACTACACCTTC. Full variable domain (remainder filled in from reference TRBV29-1 and TRBJ1-2): SAVISQKPSRDICQRGTSLTIQCQVDSQVTMMFWYRQQPGQSLTLIATANQGSEATYESGFVIDKFPISRPNLTFSTLTVSNMSPEDSSIYLCSGKTEKDYTFGSGTRLTVV.

In regard to this clonotype: Germline is not matched at one junction end, which may reflect a read error. The CDR3 DNA is TGCGCCAGCCTAGGACATACGAACACCGGGGAGCTGTTTTTT. Its translation is CASLGHTNTGELFF. The chain carries TRBV11-2 and TRBJ2-2, with a possible D match to TRBD1 (5 bases). CDR1 is SGHAT and CDR2 is FQNNGV in the germline V gene. The CDR3 has 14 residues.